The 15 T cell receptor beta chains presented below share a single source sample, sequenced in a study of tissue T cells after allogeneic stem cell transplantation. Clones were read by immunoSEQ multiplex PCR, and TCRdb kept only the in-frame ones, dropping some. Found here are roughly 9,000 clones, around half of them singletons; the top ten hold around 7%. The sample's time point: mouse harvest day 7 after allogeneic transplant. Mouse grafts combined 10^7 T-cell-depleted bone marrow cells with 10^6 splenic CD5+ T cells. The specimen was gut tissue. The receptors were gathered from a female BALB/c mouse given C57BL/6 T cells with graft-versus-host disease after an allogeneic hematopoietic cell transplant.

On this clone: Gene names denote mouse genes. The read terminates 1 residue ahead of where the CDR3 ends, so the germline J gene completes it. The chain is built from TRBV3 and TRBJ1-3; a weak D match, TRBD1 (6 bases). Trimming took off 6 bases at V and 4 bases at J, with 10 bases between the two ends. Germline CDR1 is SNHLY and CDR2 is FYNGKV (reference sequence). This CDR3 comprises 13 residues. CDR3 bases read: TGTGCCAGCAGTTCAGGGGTAGGAAATACGCTCTAT. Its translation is CASSSGVGNTLY. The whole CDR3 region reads CASSSGVGNTLYF.

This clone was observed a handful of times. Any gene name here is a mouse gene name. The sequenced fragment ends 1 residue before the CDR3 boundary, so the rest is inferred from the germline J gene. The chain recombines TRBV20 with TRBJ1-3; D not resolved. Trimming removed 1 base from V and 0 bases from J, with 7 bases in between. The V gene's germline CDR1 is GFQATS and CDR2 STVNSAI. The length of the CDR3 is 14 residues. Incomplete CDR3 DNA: TGTGGTGCTAGGGTACAGCTTTCTGGAAATACGCTCTAT. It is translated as CGARVQLSGNTLY. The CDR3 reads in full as CGARVQLSGNTLYF.

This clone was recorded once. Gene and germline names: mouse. Partial CDR3 DNA: TGTGCCAGCTCTCCCGGACAGGGATGGGACACCCAGTAC. This sequence encodes CASSPGQGWDTQY. The entire CDR3 is CASSPGQGWDTQYF. The rearrangement links TRBV12-1 to TRBJ2-5; 8 bases map to TRBD1. From the germline J gene comes the end of the CDR3, since the read stops 1 residue before it. The junction had 6 bases not matched to a gene; V was cut back by 2 bases and J by 6 bases. Germline loops: CDR1 SGHSN, CDR2 HYEKVE. The CDR3 has 14 residues.

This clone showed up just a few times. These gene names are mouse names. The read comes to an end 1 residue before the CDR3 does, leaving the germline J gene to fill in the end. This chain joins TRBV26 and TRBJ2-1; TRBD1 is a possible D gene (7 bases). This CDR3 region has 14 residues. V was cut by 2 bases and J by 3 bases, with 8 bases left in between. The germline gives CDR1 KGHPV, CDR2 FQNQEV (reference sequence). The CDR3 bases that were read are TGTGCCAGCAGTCTGAGGGGGCGCTATGCTGAGCAGTTC. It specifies CASSLRGRYAEQF. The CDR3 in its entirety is CASSLRGRYAEQFF.

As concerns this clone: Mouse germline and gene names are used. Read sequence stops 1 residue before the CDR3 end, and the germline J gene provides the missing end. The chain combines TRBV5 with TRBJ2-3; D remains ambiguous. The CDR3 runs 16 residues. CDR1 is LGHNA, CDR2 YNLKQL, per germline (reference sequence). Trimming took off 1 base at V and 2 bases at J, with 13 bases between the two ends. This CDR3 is CASSQVLHPVAETLYF. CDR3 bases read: TGTGCCAGCAGCCAAGTGCTCCACCCTGTTGCAGAAACGCTGTAT.

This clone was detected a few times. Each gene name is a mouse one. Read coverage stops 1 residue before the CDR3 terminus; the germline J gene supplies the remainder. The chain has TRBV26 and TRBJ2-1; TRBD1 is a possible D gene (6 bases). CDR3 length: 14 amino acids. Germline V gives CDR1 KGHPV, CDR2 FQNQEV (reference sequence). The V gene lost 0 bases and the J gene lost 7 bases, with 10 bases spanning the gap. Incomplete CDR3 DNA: TGTGCCAGCAGTCTGTCACAGGGCCGGGCTGAGCAGTTC. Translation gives CASSLSQGRAEQF. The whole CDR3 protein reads CASSLSQGRAEQFF.

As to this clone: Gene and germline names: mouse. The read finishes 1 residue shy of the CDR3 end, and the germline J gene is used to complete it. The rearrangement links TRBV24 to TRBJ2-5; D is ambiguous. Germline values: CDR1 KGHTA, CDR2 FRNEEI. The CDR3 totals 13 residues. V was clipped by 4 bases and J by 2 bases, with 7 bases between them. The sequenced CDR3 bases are TGTGCCAGCAGTCCGGACCGCCAAGACACCCAGTAC. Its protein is CASSPDRQDTQY. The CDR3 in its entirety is CASSPDRQDTQYF.

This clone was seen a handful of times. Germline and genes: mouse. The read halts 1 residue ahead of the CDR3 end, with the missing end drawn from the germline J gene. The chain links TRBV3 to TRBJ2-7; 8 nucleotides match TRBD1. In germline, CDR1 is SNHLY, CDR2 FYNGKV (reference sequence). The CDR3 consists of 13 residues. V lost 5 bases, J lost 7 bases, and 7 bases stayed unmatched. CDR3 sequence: CASSPPDREEQYF. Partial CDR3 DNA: TGTGCCAGCAGCCCCCCGGACAGGGAGGAACAGTAC.

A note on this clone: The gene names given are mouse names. CDR3 DNA, as far as it was read: TGTGCCAGCAGTCCGACAGTTTCCAACGAAAGATTATTT. It translates to CASSPTVSNERLF. The entire CDR3 is CASSPTVSNERLFF. The chain uses TRBV26 and TRBJ1-4; the D gene is possibly TRBD1 (5 bases). Read sequence stops 1 residue before the CDR3 end, and the germline J gene provides the missing end. The ends were cut back, 4 bases at V and 0 bases at J, with 6 bases in the middle. CDR3 size: 14 residues. Germline CDR1 reads KGHPV; CDR2 reads FQNQEV (reference sequence).

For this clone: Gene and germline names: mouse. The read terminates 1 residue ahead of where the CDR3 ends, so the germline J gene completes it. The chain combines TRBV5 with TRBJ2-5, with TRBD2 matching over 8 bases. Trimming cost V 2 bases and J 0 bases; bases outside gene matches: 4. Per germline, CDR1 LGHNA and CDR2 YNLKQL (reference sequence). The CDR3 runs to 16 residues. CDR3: CASSQLGGLNQDTQYF. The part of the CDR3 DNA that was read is TGTGCCAGCAGCCAACTGGGGGGACTTAACCAAGACACCCAGTAC.

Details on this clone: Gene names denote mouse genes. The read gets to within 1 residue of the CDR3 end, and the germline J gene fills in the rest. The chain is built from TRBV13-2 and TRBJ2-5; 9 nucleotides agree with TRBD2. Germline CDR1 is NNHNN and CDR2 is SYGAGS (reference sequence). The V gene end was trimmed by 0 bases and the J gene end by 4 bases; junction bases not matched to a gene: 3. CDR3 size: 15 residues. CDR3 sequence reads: CASGDALGGKDTQYF. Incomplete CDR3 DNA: TGTGCCAGCGGTGATGCACTGGGGGGAAAAGACACCCAGTAC.

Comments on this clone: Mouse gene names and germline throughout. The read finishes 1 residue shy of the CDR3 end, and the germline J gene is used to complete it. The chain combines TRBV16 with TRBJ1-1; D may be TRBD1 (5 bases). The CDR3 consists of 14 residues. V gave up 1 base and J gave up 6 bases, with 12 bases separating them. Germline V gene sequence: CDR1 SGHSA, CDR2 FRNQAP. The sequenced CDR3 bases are TGTGCAAGCAGCTTAGTTAGGGGAAGGGCAGAAGTCTTC. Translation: CASSLVRGRAEVF. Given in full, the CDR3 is CASSLVRGRAEVFF.

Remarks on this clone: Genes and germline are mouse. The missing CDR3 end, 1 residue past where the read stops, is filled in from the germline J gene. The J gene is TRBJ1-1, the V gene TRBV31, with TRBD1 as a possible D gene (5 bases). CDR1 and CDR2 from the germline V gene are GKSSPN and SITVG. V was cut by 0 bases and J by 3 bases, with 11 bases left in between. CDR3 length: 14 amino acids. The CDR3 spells CAWSLVREDTEVFF. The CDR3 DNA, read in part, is TGTGCCTGGAGTCTAGTCAGGGAGGACACAGAAGTCTTC.

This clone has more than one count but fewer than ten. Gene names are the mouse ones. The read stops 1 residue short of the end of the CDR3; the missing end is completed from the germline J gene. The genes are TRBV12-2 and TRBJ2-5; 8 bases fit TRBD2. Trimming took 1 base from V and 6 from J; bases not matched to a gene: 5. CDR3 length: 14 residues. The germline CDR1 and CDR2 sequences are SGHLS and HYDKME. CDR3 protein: CASSLNWGRDTQYF. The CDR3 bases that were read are TGTGCCAGCTCTCTAAACTGGGGGCGCGACACCCAGTAC.

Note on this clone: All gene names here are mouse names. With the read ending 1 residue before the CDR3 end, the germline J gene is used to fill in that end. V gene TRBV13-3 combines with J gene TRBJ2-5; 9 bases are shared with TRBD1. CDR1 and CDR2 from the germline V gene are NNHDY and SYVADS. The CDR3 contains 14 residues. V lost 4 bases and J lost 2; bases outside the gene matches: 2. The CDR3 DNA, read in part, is TGTGCCAGCAGTCAACAGGGGGCCCAAGACACCCAGTAC. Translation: CASSQQGAQDTQY. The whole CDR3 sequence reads CASSQQGAQDTQYF. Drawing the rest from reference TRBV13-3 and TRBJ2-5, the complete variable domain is EAAVTQSPRSKVAVTGGKVTLSCHQTNNHDYMYWYRQDTGHGLRLIHYSYVADSTEKGDIPDGYKASRPSQENFSLILELASLSQTAVYFCASSQQGAQDTQYFGPGTRLLVL.